This TCR beta chain comes out of a study of cytomegalovirus exposure and HLA in healthy donors. Overall study findings and caveats: Accurate predictions that matched the HLA-A and HLA-B alleles of most subjects were reportedly made from TCR beta sequences. For presence/absence analyses, sequencing depth was assumed to be roughly uniform across donors.

Nominally healthy donors were sampled, though unrecorded immune exposures were likely. Vbeta (60) and Jbeta (13) primers were used in the PCR. The data were produced by immunoSEQ multiplex PCR, yet TCRdb's version contains in-frame clones alone and is incomplete. Of 100,000 to 150,000 clones listed, around four fifths are singletons. As to this clone: Its target is unknown.

This CDR3 region has 14 residues. Trimming took off 0 bases at V and 4 bases at J, with 7 bases between the two ends. Germline V gene lookup returns CDR1 SGHKS and CDR2 YYEKEE (reference sequence). The sequenced sample consisted of PBMCs. The TCR sequence derives from a boy aged 5-17 years in good health and CMV-seronegative. The chain couples TRBV5-5 to TRBJ1-4, with D hard to call. CDR3 in amino acids: CASSLDPVNEKLFF. The CDR3 nucleotides are TGTGCCAGCAGCTTGGATCCAGTTAATGAAAAACTGTTTTTT.